This entry lists 32 T cell receptor beta chains sequenced from one sample in a study of radiotherapy plus CTLA-4 blockade in lung cancer. The assay was immunoSEQ multiplex PCR, and TCRdb's table has in-frame clones only and misses some. This sample has about 50,000 clones, with about 85% found just once. The input for sequencing was peripheral blood, taken from a patient treated with radiotherapy plus ipilimumab. These receptor sequences come from a human donor with non-small cell lung cancer whose response to radiotherapy plus ipilimumab could not be evaluated.

This chain uses TRBV7-2 with TRBJ2-7; 8 nucleotides match TRBD1. Germline CDR1 is SGHTA and CDR2 is FQGNSA. This CDR3 spans 13 amino acids. Losses at the gene ends were 4 bases for V and 3 bases for J; bases not matched to a gene: 2. CDR3 nucleotide sequence: TGTGCCAGCAGCTCCGGGACAGGCTACGAGCAGTACTTC. It translates to CASSSGTGYEQYF.

V usage is TRBV21-1 and J usage is TRBJ2-7; the table calls TRBD1, which could not be checked here. TRBV21-1 represents a pseudogene. CDR3 length: 14 amino acids. The CDR3 DNA reads TGTGCCAGCAGCAAAAAGTACAGGTCCTACGAGCAGTACTTC. It translates to CASSKKYRSYEQYF.

The gene calls are TRBV28 and TRBJ2-6, with D perhaps matching TRBD2 (5 bases). Germline V gives CDR1 MDHEN, CDR2 SYDVKM. V was trimmed by 7 bases and J by 0 bases, leaving 13 bases between them. The CDR3 extends over 16 amino acids. The CDR3 reads CASTRGSVSGANVLTF. CDR3 in DNA: TGTGCCAGCACCCGAGGGTCGGTCTCTGGGGCCAACGTCCTGACTTTC.

V and J are TRBV5-1 and TRBJ1-3; TRBD1 is a possible D gene (6 bases). V was trimmed by 0 bases and J by 0 bases, leaving 13 bases between them. Germline CDR1 is SGHRS and CDR2 is YFSETQ. This CDR3 comprises 17 residues. CDR3 loop: CASSLVPGASSGNTIYF. As DNA, the CDR3 is TGCGCCAGCAGCTTGGTCCCAGGGGCGAGCTCTGGAAACACCATATATTTT.

This clone was detected once. Here the CDR3 DNA reads TGTGCCAGCAAAAGGGGAGGGCGCAGCGTATCGTCACCCCTCCACTTT. This gives the protein CASKRGGRSVSSPLHF. The chain couples TRBV7-9 to TRBJ1-6; possible D gene TRBD1, 5 bases. This CDR3 region has 16 residues. Trimming removed 7 bases from V and 10 bases from J, with 23 bases in between. Germline values: CDR1 SEHNR, CDR2 FQNEAQ (reference sequence).

The chain combines TRBV7-2 with TRBJ2-5; TRBD2 might be the D (6 bases). Germline assignment: CDR1 SGHTA and CDR2 FQGNSA. Trimming took off 8 bases at V and 4 bases at J, with 20 bases between the two ends. The CDR3 is made up of 15 amino acids. The CDR3 spells CASSYGGGTSETQYF. DNA for the CDR3: TGTGCCAGCTCGTATGGTGGCGGGACGTCAGAGACCCAGTACTTC. Supplemented by reference TRBV7-2 and TRBJ2-5, the full variable domain reads GAGVSQSPSNKVTEKGKDVELRCDPISGHTALYWYRQSLGQGLEFLIYFQGNSAPDKSGLPSDRFSAERTGGSVSTLTIQRTQQEDSAVYLCASSYGGGTSETQYFGPGTRLLVL.

The V gene is TRBV28, the J gene TRBJ2-5; TRBD2 matches at 14 bases. This CDR3 region has 14 residues. CDR1 is MDHEN, CDR2 SYDVKM, per germline. Trimming took 5 bases from V and 10 from J; bases not matched to a gene: 6. CDR3 residues: CASSPGTSGGLQYF. The CDR3 region has the DNA TGTGCCAGCAGTCCTGGGACTAGCGGGGGCCTCCAGTACTTC.

The gene calls are TRBV4-1 and TRBJ1-2; D might be TRBD1 (5 bases). The CDR3 covers 13 residues. CDR1 and CDR2 from the germline V gene are MGHRA and YSYEKL. V was pared by 0 bases and J by 6 bases, with 8 bases between. The CDR3 DNA follows: TGCGCCAGCAGCCAAGATGTGGGGCATGGCTACACCTTC. This sequence encodes CASSQDVGHGYTF.

CDR3 sequence (DNA): TGTGCCAGCAGCCGAACAGGGGGCGGTGAAAAACTGTTTTTT. Protein: CASSRTGGGEKLFF. The chain links TRBV7-9 to TRBJ1-4; TRBD1 matches 9 bases. Germline V lookup: CDR1 SEHNR, CDR2 FQNEAQ (reference sequence). The V and J ends lost 5 bases and 7 bases, in that order; junction bases with no gene match: 5. The CDR3 covers 14 residues.

The chain employs TRBV27 and TRBJ2-7; 8 bases align to TRBD1. Germline V lookup: CDR1 MNHEY, CDR2 SMNVEV (reference sequence). This CDR3 contains 15 residues. With 4 bases clipped from V and 6 bases from J, the junction kept 11 bases outside the gene matches. CDR3 bases: TGTGCCAGCAGTTGGGCAGGGGGCGCGTATAGCGAGCAGTACTTC. Protein: CASSWAGGAYSEQYF.

The chain employs TRBV5-1 and TRBJ1-4, with 7 bases lining up with TRBD1. The ends lost 5 bases at V and 7 bases at J; junction bases unmatched: 11. In germline, CDR1 is SGHRS, CDR2 YFSETQ. The CDR3 is 15 amino acids. Written as DNA, the CDR3 is TGCGCCAGCAGTCGGGACAGAGGGGGCGGTGAAAAACTGTTTTTT. It translates to CASSRDRGGGEKLFF.

This sequence joins TRBV7-6 and TRBJ2-5, with a tentative D call TRBD2 (5 bases). CDR3 size: 14 residues. Per germline, CDR1 SGHVS and CDR2 FNYEAQ. V lost 6 bases, J lost 2 bases, and 13 bases lay in between. The CDR3 loop reads CASSFSGKQETQYF. The CDR3 DNA is TGTGCCAGCAGTTTTTCGGGGAAACAAGAGACCCAGTACTTC.

With respect to this clone: Mismatch with germline at one junction end may stem from a read error. This sequence joins TRBV7-9 and TRBJ1-3, with D hard to call. The germline V gene encodes CDR1 SEHNR and CDR2 FQNEAQ (reference sequence). The CDR3 has 14 amino acids. The CDR3 DNA reads TGTGCCAGCAGCGCACACCTCTCTGTAAACACCATATATTTT. Amino acid sequence: CASSAHLSVNTIYF.

V usage is TRBV5-6 and J usage is TRBJ2-3, with D possibly matching TRBD1 (6 bases). This CDR3 has 15 residues. Trimming stripped 5 bases from V and 4 bases from J, with 17 bases between. Germline assignment: CDR1 SGHDT and CDR2 YYEEEE. The CDR3 DNA reads TGTGCCAGCAGTCTCCCGACAGGTAGCGCAGATACGCAGTATTTT. Translating gives CASSLPTGSADTQYF. The full variable domain, its missing parts supplied by reference TRBV5-6 and TRBJ2-3, is DAGVTQSPTHLIKTRGQQVTLRCSPKSGHDTVSWYQQALGQGPQFIFQYYEEEERQRGNFPDRFSGHQFPNYSSELNVNALLLGDSALYLCASSLPTGSADTQYFGPGTRLTVL.

The CDR3 sequence is CASSLGAGSALYEQYF. CDR3 DNA sequence: TGTGCCAGCAGCTTAGGAGCGGGGAGCGCCCTTTACGAGCAGTACTTC. This sequence joins TRBV7-2 and TRBJ2-7; 7 positions match TRBD2. Germline CDR1 SGHTA, CDR2 FQGNSA. The V segment lost 1 base and the J segment 4 bases; nucleotides outside the gene matches: 10. The CDR3 totals 16 residues.

For this clone: The junction does not match germline at one end; this may be a read error. This chain uses TRBV5-5 with TRBJ1-2; D is perhaps TRBD1 (5 bases). The CDR3 spans 14 residues. Germline V gives CDR1 SGHKS, CDR2 YYEKEE (reference sequence). This chain's CDR3 is CASSLAFAQTEPNF. Here the CDR3 DNA reads TGTGCCAGCAGCTTGGCATTCGCGCAGACAGAGCCGAACTTC.

The chain combines TRBV10-3 with TRBJ2-6, with 9 bases that match TRBD1. In germline, CDR1 is ENHRY, CDR2 SYGVKD. The CDR3 totals 17 residues. After removal of 5 bases from V and 2 bases from J, the junction contained 7 bases not matched to a gene. CDR3 protein: CAISPEQGAAGANVLTF. The CDR3 bases are TGTGCCATCAGTCCCGAACAGGGGGCTGCTGGGGCCAACGTCCTGACTTTC.

This rearrangement joins TRBV28 to TRBJ2-7; tentatively, D is TRBD2 (5 bases). Germline loops: CDR1 MDHEN, CDR2 SYDVKM. This CDR3 is 14 amino acids long. Trimming pared 3 bases from V and 4 bases from J, leaving 13 bases between. CDR3 sequence reads: CASSFLTRGYEQYF. CDR3 bases: TGTGCCAGCAGTTTCCTCACCCGGGGATACGAGCAGTACTTC.

The chain carries TRBV6-6 and TRBJ1-2, with D possibly being TRBD1 (5 bases). CDR1 is MNHNY, CDR2 SVGAGI, per germline (reference sequence). This CDR3 region has 15 residues. The V gene lost 0 bases and the J gene lost 5 bases, with 13 bases spanning the gap. The CDR3 DNA reads TGTGCCAGCAGTTACTCGGCCGGGACTTCGTATGGCTACACCTTC. It is translated as CASSYSAGTSYGYTF.

The rearrangement joins TRBV5-4 to TRBJ2-1; 8 nucleotides align to TRBD2. From germline, CDR1 is SGHNT and CDR2 YYREEE (reference sequence). J lost 0 bases, V lost 1 base, and 12 bases had no gene match. CDR3 length equals 19 residues. CDR3 DNA: TGTGCCAGCAGCTTGCTTCGGGGGGGCGGGGCCAGCTCCTACAATGAGCAGTTCTTC. It codes for CASSLLRGGGASSYNEQFF.

This clone was recorded only once. The CDR3 loop reads CASSPDRISSGNTIYF. In nucleotides, the CDR3 is TGTGCCAGCTCACCGGACAGGATAAGCTCTGGAAACACCATATATTTT. The V call is TRBV18, the J call TRBJ1-3; the match to TRBD1 covers 7 bases. The V segment lost 3 bases and the J segment 0 bases; nucleotides outside the gene matches: 5. The CDR3 totals 16 residues. The germline V gene encodes CDR1 KGHSH and CDR2 LQKENI.

The chain carries TRBV5-1 and TRBJ2-1, with D perhaps matching TRBD1 (8 bases). This CDR3 is built from 16 residues. Trimming shortened V by 0 bases and J by 4 bases, and 14 bases separated the two germline ends. Germline CDR1 reads SGHRS; CDR2 reads YFSETQ. CDR3 residues: CASSLAGQGGYNEQFF. CDR3 DNA: TGCGCCAGCAGCTTGGCCGGACAGGGAGGGTACAATGAGCAGTTCTTC.

The chain has TRBV19 and TRBJ1-1; TRBD1 matches 8 bases. Per the germline V gene, CDR1 is LNHDA and CDR2 is SQIVND (reference sequence). The V segment lost 2 bases and the J segment 6 bases; nucleotides outside the gene matches: 5. This CDR3 is 14 amino acids long. This CDR3 is CASSIKGQGAEAFF. The CDR3 DNA is TGTGCCAGTAGTATAAAAGGACAGGGCGCTGAAGCTTTCTTT.

The chain employs TRBV5-6 and TRBJ1-3, with D unresolved. The CDR3 sequence is 14 residues long. In germline, CDR1 is SGHDT, CDR2 YYEEEE. Trimming took off 3 bases at V and 0 bases at J, with 7 bases between the two ends. The CDR3 coding sequence is TGTGCCAGCAGCTCGGGGATCTCTGGAAACACCATATATTTT. Translating gives CASSSGISGNTIYF.

The chain couples TRBV6-1 to TRBJ2-7; 8 nucleotides match TRBD2. The CDR3 extends over 14 amino acids. V lost 5 bases, J lost 4 bases, and 7 bases stayed unmatched. The germline V gene has CDR1 MNHNS and CDR2 SASEGT. The CDR3 is CASSPGTRGYEQYF. CDR3 bases: TGTGCCAGCAGTCCCGGGACTAGGGGTTACGAGCAGTACTTC.

V gene TRBV7-9 combines with J gene TRBJ2-6; 8 bases align to TRBD1. The CDR3 has 18 residues. V dropped 4 bases and J dropped 0; count of bases not matched to a gene: 8. Germline V gene lookup returns CDR1 SEHNR and CDR2 FQNEAQ (reference sequence). The CDR3: CASSSGRTGPSGANVLTF. CDR3 in DNA: TGTGCCAGCAGCTCGGGGAGGACAGGGCCCTCTGGGGCCAACGTCCTGACTTTC.

In DNA form, the CDR3 reads TGTGCCAGCAGCCGACAGGCCTCGCACTCCTACGAGCAGTACTTC. As protein: CASSRQASHSYEQYF. This chain joins TRBV7-3 and TRBJ2-7, with D tentatively TRBD1 (6 bases). CDR1 is SGHTA, CDR2 FQGTGA, per germline. V lost 5 bases and J lost 0, with 14 bases in between. The CDR3 loop spans 15 amino acids.

The V gene is TRBV7-2, the J gene TRBJ2-3; D possibly corresponds to TRBD1 (7 bases). Germline loops: CDR1 SGHTA, CDR2 FQGNSA. The CDR3 sequence is 16 residues long. Trimming stripped 1 base from V and 2 bases from J, with 13 bases between. In nucleotides, the CDR3 is TGTGCCAGCAGCTTAGGTGGCAGGGGGGACACAGATACGCAGTATTTT. This gives the protein CASSLGGRGDTDTQYF.

The CDR3 loop is CASSLALGGRGGTQYF. CDR3 sequence (DNA): TGTGCCAGCAGTTTAGCTCTCGGGGGGCGAGGTGGGACCCAGTACTTC. This sequence joins TRBV27 and TRBJ2-5; tentatively, D is TRBD2 (7 bases). The V and J ends lost 2 bases and 7 bases respectively, with 20 bases between them. This CDR3 contains 16 residues. Germline V CDR1 and CDR2: MNHEY, SMNVEV (reference sequence).

The V and J genes are TRBV27 and TRBJ1-1; TRBD1 matches 7 bases. The CDR3 covers 14 residues. Trimming cost V 6 bases and J 0 bases; bases outside gene matches: 4. CDR1 MNHEY and CDR2 SMNVEV come from the germline V gene (reference sequence). CDR3: CASRPQGMNTEAFF. CDR3 DNA sequence: TGTGCCAGCAGGCCACAGGGGATGAACACTGAAGCTTTCTTT.

The chain couples TRBV5-5 to TRBJ1-4, with 7 bases that match TRBD1. This CDR3 comprises 15 residues. The junction had 7 bases not matched to a gene; V was cut back by 0 bases and J by 8 bases. Germline V gene data show CDR1 as SGHKS and CDR2 as YYEKEE (reference sequence). In DNA form, the CDR3 reads TGTGCCAGCAGCTTGGAAGGGGGCAAAGGGGAAAAACTGTTTTTT. Residues: CASSLEGGKGEKLFF.

This clone was picked up a small number of times. The rearrangement joins TRBV11-2 to TRBJ1-2; a possible D gene is TRBD1 (5 bases). V lost 1 base and J lost 4, with 13 bases in between. There are 15 residues in the CDR3. Germline values: CDR1 SGHAT, CDR2 FQNNGV. CDR3 residues: CASSLVGGTAYGYTF. The CDR3 DNA follows: TGTGCCAGCAGCTTAGTAGGAGGGACGGCCTATGGCTACACCTTC. Full variable domain (missing parts from reference TRBV11-2 and TRBJ1-2): EAGVAQSPRYKIIEKRQSVAFWCNPISGHATLYWYQQILGQGPKLLIQFQNNGVVDDSQLPKDRFSAERLKGVDSTLKIQPAKLEDSAVYLCASSLVGGTAYGYTFGSGTRLTVV.